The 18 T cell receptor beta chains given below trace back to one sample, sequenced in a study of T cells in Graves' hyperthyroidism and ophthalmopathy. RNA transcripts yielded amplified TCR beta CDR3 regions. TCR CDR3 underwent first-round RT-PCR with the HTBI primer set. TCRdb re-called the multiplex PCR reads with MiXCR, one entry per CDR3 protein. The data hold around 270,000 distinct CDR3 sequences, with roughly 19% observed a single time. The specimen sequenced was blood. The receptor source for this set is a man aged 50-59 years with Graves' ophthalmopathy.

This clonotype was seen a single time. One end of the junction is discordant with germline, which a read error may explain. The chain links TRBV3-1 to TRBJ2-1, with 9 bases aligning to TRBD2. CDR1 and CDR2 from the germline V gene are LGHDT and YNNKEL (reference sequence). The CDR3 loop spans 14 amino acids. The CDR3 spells CASSPLAGYNEQLF. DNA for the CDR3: TGTGCCAGCAGCCCCCTAGCGGGGTACAATGAGCAGCTCTTC.

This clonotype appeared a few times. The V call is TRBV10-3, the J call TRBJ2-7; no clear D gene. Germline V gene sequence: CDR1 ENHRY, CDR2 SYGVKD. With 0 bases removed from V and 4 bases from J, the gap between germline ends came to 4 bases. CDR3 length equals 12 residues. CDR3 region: CAISESEYEQYF. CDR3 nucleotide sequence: TGTGCCATCAGTGAGTCCGAGTACGAGCAGTACTTC.

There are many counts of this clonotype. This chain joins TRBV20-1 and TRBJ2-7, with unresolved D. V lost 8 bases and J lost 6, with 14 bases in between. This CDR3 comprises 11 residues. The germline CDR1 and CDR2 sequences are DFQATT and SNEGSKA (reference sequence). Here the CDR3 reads CSLGTSGEQYF. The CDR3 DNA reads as TGCAGTCTCGGCACATCGGGCGAGCAGTACTTC.

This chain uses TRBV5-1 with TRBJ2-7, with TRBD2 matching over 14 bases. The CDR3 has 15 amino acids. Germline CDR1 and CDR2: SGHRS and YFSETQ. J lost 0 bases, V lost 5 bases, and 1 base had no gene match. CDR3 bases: TGCGCCAGCAGGGGACTAGCGGGAGACTCCTACGAGCAGTACTTC. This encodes CASRGLAGDSYEQYF.

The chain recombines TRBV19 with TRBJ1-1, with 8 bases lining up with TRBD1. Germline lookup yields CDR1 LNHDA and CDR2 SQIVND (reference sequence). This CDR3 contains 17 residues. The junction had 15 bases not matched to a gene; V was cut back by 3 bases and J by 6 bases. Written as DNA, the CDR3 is TGTGCCAGTAGTATTTATGGGAACGGACAGGGTAACGCTGAAGCTTTCTTT. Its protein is CASSIYGNGQGNAEAFF. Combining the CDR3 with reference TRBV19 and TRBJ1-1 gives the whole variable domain DGGITQSPKYLFRKEGQNVTLSCEQNLNHDAMYWYRQDPGQGLRLIYYSQIVNDFQKGDIAEGYSVSREKKESFPLTVTSAQKNPTAFYLCASSIYGNGQGNAEAFFGQGTRLTVV.

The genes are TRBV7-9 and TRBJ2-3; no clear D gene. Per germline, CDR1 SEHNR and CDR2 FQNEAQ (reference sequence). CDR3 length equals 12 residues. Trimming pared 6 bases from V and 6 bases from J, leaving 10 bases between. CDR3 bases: TGTGCCAGCAGAGGACCCGCCGATACGCAGTATTTT. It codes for CASRGPADTQYF.

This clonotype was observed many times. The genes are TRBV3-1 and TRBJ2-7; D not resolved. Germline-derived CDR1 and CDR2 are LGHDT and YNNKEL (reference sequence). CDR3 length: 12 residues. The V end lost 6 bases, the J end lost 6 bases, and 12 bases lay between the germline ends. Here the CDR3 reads CASSYPSSEQYF. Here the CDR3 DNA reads TGTGCCAGCAGTTACCCTTCGTCCGAGCAGTACTTC.

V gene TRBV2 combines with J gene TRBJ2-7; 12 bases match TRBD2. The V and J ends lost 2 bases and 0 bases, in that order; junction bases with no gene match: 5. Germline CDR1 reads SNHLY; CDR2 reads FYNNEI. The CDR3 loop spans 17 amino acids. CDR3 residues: CASSELAGGPSSYEQYF. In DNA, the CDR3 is TGTGCCAGCAGTGAACTAGCGGGAGGGCCCAGCTCCTACGAGCAGTACTTC.

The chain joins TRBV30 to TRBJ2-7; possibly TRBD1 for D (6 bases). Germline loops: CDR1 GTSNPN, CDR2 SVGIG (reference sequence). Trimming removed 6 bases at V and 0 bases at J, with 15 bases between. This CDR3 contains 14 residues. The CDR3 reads CACHQGTSSYEQYF. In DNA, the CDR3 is TGTGCCTGTCATCAGGGGACGAGCTCCTACGAGCAGTACTTC. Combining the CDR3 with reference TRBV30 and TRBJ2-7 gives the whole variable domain SQTIHQWPATLVQPVGSPLSLECTVEGTSNPNLYWYRQAAGRGLQLLFYSVGIGQISSEVPQNLSASRPQDRQFILSSKKLLLSDSGFYLCACHQGTSSYEQYFGPGTRLTVT.

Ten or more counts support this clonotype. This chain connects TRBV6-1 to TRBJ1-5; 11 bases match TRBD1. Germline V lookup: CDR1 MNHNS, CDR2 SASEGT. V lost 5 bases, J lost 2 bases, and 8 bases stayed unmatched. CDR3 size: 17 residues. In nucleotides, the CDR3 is TGTGCCAGCAGTCAGGGACAGGGGGGTCTGGGCAATCAGCCCCAGCATTTT. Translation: CASSQGQGGLGNQPQHF.

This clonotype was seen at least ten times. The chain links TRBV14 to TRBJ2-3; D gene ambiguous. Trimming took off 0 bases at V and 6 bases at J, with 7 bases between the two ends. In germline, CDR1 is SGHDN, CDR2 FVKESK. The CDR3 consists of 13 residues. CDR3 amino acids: CASSQDLRDTQYF. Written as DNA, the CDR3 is TGTGCCAGCAGCCAAGATCTAAGGGATACGCAGTATTTT.

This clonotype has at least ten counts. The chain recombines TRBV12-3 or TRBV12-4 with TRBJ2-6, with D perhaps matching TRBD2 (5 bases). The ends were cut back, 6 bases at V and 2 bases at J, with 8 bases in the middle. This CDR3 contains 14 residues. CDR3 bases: TGTGCCAGCAGCCCGAGGGCTGGGGCCAACGTCCTGACTTTC. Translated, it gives CASSPRAGANVLTF.

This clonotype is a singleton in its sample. The CDR3 sequence is CASRDSDRGETQYF. The CDR3 DNA follows: TGTGCCAGCAGAGATTCAGACAGGGGGGAGACCCAGTACTTC. V gene TRBV27 combines with J gene TRBJ2-5; TRBD1 matches 9 bases. Germline V CDR1 and CDR2: MNHEY, SMNVEV (reference sequence). The CDR3 contains 14 residues. Trimming at V came to 6 bases and at J to 5 bases, leaving 7 bases not matched to a gene.

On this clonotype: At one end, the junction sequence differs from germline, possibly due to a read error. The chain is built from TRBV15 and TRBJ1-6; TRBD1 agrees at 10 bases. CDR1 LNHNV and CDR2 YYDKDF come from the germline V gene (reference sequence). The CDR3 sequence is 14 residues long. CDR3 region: CATSARTGGSPLHF. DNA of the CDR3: TGTGCTACCAGCGCCAGGACAGGGGGTTCACCCCTCCACTTT.

The CDR3, as DNA: TGTGCCAGCAGCGAACGGAGGCTTAGCAATCAGCCCCAGCATTTT. As protein: CASSERRLSNQPQHF. The rearrangement links TRBV2 to TRBJ1-5; D remains ambiguous. Germline V gene data show CDR1 as SNHLY and CDR2 as FYNNEI. Trimming stripped 6 bases from V and 0 bases from J, with 12 bases between. The CDR3 has 15 amino acids.

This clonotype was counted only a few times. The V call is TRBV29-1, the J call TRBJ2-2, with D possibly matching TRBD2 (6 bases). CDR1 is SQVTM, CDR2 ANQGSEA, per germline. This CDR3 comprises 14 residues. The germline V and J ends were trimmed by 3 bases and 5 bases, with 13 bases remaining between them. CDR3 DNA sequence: TGCAGCGTTGAGGGTGTTCTAGCGACCGGGGAGCTGTTTTTT. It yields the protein CSVEGVLATGELFF.

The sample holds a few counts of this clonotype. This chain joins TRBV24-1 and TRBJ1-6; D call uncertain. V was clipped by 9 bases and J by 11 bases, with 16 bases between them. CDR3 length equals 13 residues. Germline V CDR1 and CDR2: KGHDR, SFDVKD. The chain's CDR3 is CATLTRYGTPLHF. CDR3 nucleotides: TGTGCCACCCTCACACGATACGGGACACCCCTCCACTTT.

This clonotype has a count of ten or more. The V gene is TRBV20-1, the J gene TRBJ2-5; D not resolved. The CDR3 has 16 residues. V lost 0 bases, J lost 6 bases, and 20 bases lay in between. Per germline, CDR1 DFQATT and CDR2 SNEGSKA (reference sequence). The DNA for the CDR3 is TGCAGTGCTAGAGATTACGCCCTGTTGAGTGAAAAGACCCAGTACTTC. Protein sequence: CSARDYALLSEKTQYF.